The rows below give T cell receptor beta chains drawn from one sample of a study of cytomegalovirus exposure and HLA in healthy donors. Here immunoSEQ multiplex PCR was the method, and the copy in TCRdb shows in-frame clones only, minus some. There are about 140,000 clones in the sample; 80% occur only once, and around 4.4% lies in the top ten. The sample taken for sequencing was PBMCs. The receptors originated from a man aged 40-55 years in good health and CMV-seronegative. Each CDR3 is given with its conserved first and last residue.

J | V | CDR3
TRBJ2-7 | TRBV7-9 | CASSSTRHRGKSSYEQYF
TRBJ1-4 | TRBV5-8 | CASSFGQGSGVNEKLFF
TRBJ2-5 | TRBV14 | CASSQGLGVVETQYF
TRBJ1-1 | TRBV15 | CATSTRRSGGSTEAFF
TRBJ1-2 | TRBV6-5 | CASTGDTSGYGYTF
TRBJ1-2 | TRBV19 | CASSMGQGVTYGYTF
TRBJ1-4 | TRBV10-1 | CASSESRGSDEKLFF
TRBJ2-2 | TRBV10-2 | CASSPLAGDNTGELFF
TRBJ1-5 | TRBV5-1 | CASSLEGRQPQHF
TRBJ1-4 | TRBV18 | CASSPPFGQGTNEKLFF
TRBJ1-1 | TRBV5-1 | CASSLTGAGTEAFF
TRBJ1-6 | TRBV23-1 | CASSLRVLASPLHF
TRBJ1-5 | TRBV27 | CASRQGFNQPQHF
TRBJ2-5 | TRBV5-6 | CASSSLGAAQETQYF
TRBJ1-5 | TRBV6-5 | CASSRDRNQPQHF
TRBJ2-7 | TRBV19 | CASSIFKGAYEQYF
TRBJ2-5 | TRBV25-1 | CASSGTETQETQYF
TRBJ1-6 | TRBV6-6 | CASKGQGDTYNSPLHF
TRBJ2-7 | TRBV6-6 | CASSFQTGVEQYF
TRBJ2-2 | TRBV5-5 | CASSLALIGETSTGELFF
TRBJ1-5 | TRBV28 | CASRDRGPQPQHF
TRBJ1-2 | TRBV30 | CACYRGQYYGYTF
TRBJ1-5 | TRBV5-1 | CASSLQGGHQPQHF
TRBJ1-1 | TRBV7-3 | CASSLGGLNTEAFF
TRBJ2-2 | TRBV29-1 | CSVVPQGDTGELFF
TRBJ1-4 | TRBV6-5 | CASSYSGGNEKLFF
TRBJ2-7 | TRBV29-1 | CSVAGTGVYEQYF
TRBJ1-2 | TRBV6-5 | CASRPPLTGEHGYTF